This T cell receptor (beta chain) was sequenced in a study of cytomegalovirus exposure and HLA in healthy donors. The CDR3 spans 15 residues. Germline V gene sequence: CDR1 MNHNS, CDR2 SASEGT. Germline trimming cut 2 bases from V and 7 bases from J; bases unmatched to any gene: 10. The study ran its PCR with 60 Vbeta and 13 Jbeta primers. Only in-frame clones appear in the TCRdb table, and some are missing; sequencing was by immunoSEQ multiplex PCR. Reported are about 170,000 clones; the ten largest clones contain about 0.8%. This clonotype originated in a woman aged 18-29 years in good health and CMV-seropositive. The sample taken for sequencing was PBMCs. This sequence joins TRBV6-1 and TRBJ1-2; 7 nucleotides align to TRBD1. The CDR3 sequence: CASSEIDRAAGGYTF. Written as DNA, the CDR3 is TGTGCCAGCAGTGAAATCGACAGGGCCGCAGGTGGCTACACCTTC.